This TCR beta chain was identified in a study of control samples from healthy donors and cancer patients. Sequencing was performed with immunoSEQ multiplex PCR; in TCRdb, only in-frame clones are kept and a portion is missing. This sample has over 55,000 clones; roughly 90% occur once, and the top ten carry about 0.99%. In germline, CDR1 is SGHTA, CDR2 FQGNSA. V lost 3 bases and J 4 bases, leaving 3 bases between the germline ends. There are 11 residues in the CDR3. This clone was seen just once. The sample consisted of PBMCs. The chain combines TRBV7-2 with TRBJ1-2; D not certain. The source of this sequence is a man between 25 and 39 years old with colorectal cancer. The CDR3 DNA sequence: TGTGCCAGCAGCTTCCGCTATGGCTACACCTTC. Translating gives CASSFRYGYTF.